The following is a TCR beta chain sequence with its context. Antigen specificity is unknown. This entry is derived from a study of OX40 agonist ivuxolimab in advanced cancers. Study-wide results and caveats: Partly responding patients at 0.1-3.0 mg/kg showed some of the smallest clonal expansion. At 0.1 to 3.0 mg/kg, clonal expansion of CD4+ and CD8+ blood T cells had occurred by week 6. Nonresponders included some who also had low normalized T-cell clonal expansion.

This CDR3 is built from 14 residues. The germline V gene encodes CDR1 SGHTA and CDR2 FQGNSA. Deletions cut 7 bases from V and 8 bases from J, with 15 bases between. Sequencing used immunoSEQ multiplex PCR; TCRdb keeps in-frame clones, though not all of them. The repertoire has over 10,000 clones, roughly 69% of them found once; the top ten carry under 30%. The gene calls are TRBV7-2 and TRBJ1-6; D unclear. The receptor comes from an adult with an advanced solid tumor such as melanoma, head and neck, liver or kidney cancer. This specimen consisted of CD4+ or CD8+ T cells sorted from blood, obtained in a trial of the OX40 agonist ivuxolimab. CDR3 DNA: TGTGCCAGCAACGATGGACGGAGCTATTCACCCCTCCACTTT. This encodes CASNDGRSYSPLHF.